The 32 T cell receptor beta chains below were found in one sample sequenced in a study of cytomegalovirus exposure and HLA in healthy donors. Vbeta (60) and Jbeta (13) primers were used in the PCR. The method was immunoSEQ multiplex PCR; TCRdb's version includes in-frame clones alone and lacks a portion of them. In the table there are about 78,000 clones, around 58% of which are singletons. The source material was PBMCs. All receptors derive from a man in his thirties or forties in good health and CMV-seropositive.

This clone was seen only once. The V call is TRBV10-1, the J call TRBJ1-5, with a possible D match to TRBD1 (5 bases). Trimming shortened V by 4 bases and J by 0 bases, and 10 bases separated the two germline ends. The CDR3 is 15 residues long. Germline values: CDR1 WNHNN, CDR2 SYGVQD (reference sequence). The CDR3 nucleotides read TGCGCCAGCAGTGGACAGATTTATAGCAATCAGCCCCAGCATTTT. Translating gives CASSGQIYSNQPQHF.

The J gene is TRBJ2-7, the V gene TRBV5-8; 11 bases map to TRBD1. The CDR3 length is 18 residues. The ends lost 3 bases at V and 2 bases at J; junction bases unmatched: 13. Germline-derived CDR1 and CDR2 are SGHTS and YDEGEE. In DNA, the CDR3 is TGTGCCAGCAGCTCCCGGGACAGGGGGTCCCATGGCGCCTACGAGCAGTACTTC. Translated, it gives CASSSRDRGSHGAYEQYF.

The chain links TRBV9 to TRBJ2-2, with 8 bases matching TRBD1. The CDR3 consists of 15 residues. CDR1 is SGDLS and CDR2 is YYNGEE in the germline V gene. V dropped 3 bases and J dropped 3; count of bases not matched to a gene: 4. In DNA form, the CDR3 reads TGTGCCAGCAGCGAGGACAGGGCATACACCGGGGAGCTGTTTTTT. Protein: CASSEDRAYTGELFF.

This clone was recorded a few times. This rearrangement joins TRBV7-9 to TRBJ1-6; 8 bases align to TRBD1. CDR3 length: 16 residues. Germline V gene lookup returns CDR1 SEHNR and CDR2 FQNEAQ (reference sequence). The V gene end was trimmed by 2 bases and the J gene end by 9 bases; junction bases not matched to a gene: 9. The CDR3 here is CASSLTGGYGVSPLHF. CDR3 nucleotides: TGTGCCAGCAGCTTAACAGGGGGATACGGAGTTTCACCCCTCCACTTT.

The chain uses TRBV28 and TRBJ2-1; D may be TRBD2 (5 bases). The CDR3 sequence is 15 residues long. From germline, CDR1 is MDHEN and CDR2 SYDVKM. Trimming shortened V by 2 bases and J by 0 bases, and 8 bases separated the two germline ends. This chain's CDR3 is CASSLVGSSYNEQFF. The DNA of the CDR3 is TGTGCCAGCAGTTTAGTGGGGAGCTCCTACAATGAGCAGTTCTTC.

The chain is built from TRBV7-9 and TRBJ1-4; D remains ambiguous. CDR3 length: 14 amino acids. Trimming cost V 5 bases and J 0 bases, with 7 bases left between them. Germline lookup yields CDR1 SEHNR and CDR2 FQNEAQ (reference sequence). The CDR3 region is CASSPSPTNEKLFF. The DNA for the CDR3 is TGTGCCAGCAGCCCCAGTCCAACTAATGAAAAACTGTTTTTT.

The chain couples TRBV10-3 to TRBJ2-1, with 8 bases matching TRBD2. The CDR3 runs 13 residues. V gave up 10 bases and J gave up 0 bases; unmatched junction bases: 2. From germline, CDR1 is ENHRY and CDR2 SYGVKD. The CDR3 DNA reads TGTGCCACTAGCGGGTACTCCTACAATGAGCAGTTCTTC. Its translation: CATSGYSYNEQFF.

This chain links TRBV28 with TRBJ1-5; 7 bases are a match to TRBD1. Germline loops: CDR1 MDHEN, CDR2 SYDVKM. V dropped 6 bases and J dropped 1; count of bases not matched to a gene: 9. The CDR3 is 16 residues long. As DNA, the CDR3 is TGTGCCAGCAGCCAGACAGGGATGTTGAGCAATCAGCCCCAGCATTTT. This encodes CASSQTGMLSNQPQHF.

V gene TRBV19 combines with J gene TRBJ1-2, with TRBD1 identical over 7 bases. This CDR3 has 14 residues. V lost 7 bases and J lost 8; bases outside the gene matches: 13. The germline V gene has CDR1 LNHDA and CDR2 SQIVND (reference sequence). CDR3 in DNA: TGTGCCAGTAAGGAGGGGGCGGTTTTGAGCGGCTACACCTTC. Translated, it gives CASKEGAVLSGYTF.

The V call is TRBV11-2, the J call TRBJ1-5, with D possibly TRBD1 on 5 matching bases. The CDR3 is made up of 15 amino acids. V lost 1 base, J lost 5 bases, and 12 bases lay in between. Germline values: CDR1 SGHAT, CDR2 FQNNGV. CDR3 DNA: TGTGCCAGCAGCTTAGGCGCGGGGGGTGATCAGCCCCAGCATTTT. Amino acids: CASSLGAGGDQPQHF.

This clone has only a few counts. DNA for the CDR3: TGTGCCAGCTCGAATGCGGGGGATGGCTACACCTTC. Encoded protein: CASSNAGDGYTF. The chain recombines TRBV18 with TRBJ1-2, with D tentatively TRBD1 (5 bases). Trimming stripped 6 bases from V and 6 bases from J, with 11 bases between. Germline CDR1 and CDR2: KGHSH and LQKENI. There are 12 residues in the CDR3.

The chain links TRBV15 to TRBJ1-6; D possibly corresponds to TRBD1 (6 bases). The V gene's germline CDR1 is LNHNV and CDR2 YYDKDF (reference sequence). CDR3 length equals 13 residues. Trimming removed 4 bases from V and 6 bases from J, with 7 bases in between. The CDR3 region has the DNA TGTGCCACCAGCATCAGGGGTAATTCACCCCTCCACTTT. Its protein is CATSIRGNSPLHF. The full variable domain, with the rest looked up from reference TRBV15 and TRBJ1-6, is DAMVIQNPRYQVTQFGKPVTLSCSQTLNHNVMYWYQQKSSQAPKLLFHYYDKDFNNEADTPDNFQSRRPNTSFCFLDIRSPGLGDTAMYLCATSIRGNSPLHFGNGTRLTVT.

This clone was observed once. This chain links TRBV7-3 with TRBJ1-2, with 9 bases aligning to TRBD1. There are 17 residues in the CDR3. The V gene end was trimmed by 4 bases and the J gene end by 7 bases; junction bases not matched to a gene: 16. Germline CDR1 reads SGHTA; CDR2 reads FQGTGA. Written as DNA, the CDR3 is TGTGCCAGCAGCTCCTTAAACTCGGGACAGGGCGACGGTGGCTACACCTTC. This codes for CASSSLNSGQGDGGYTF.

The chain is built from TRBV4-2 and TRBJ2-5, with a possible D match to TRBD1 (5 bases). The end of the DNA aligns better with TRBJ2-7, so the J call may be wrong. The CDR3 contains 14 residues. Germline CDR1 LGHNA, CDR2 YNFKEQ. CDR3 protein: CASSQERGLDEQYF. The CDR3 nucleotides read TGTGCCAGCAGCCAAGAAAGGGGTTTAGACGAGCAGTACTTC.

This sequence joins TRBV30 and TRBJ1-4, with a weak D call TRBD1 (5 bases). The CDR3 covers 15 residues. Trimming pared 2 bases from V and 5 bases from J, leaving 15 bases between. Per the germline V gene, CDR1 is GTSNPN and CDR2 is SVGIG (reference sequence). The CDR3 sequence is CAWSHTRRTNEKLFF. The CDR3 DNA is TGTGCCTGGAGTCATACGAGGCGGACAAATGAAAAACTGTTTTTT.

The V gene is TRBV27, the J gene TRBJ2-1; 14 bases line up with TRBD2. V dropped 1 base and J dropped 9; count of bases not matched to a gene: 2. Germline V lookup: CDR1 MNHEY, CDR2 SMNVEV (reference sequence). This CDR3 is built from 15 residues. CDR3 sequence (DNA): TGTGCCAGCAGTTTATACGGACTAGCGGGGGGTGAGCAGTTCTTC. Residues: CASSLYGLAGGEQFF.

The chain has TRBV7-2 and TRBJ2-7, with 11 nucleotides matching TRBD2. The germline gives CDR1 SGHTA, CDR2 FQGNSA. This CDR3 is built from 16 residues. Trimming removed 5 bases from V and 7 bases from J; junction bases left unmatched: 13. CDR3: CASSINLAGGFEEQYF. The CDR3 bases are TGTGCCAGCAGCATAAATTTAGCGGGAGGGTTTGAGGAGCAGTACTTC.

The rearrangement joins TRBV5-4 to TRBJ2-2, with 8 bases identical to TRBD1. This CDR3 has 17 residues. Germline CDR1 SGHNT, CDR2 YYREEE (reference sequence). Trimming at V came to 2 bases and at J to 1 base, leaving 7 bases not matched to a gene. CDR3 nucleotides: TGTGCCAGCAGCTTTTCTGCAGGGGGCCTGAACACCGGGGAGCTGTTTTTT. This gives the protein CASSFSAGGLNTGELFF.

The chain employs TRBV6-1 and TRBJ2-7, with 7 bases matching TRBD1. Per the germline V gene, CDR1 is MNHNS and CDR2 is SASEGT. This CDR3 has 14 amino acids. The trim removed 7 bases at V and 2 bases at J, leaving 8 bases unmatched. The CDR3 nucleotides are TGTGCCAGCATGACCGACAGGGTTACCTACGAGCAGTACTTC. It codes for CASMTDRVTYEQYF.

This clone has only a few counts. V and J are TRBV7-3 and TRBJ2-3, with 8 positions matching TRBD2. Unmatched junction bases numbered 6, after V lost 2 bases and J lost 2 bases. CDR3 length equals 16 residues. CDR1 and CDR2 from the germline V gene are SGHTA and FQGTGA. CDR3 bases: TGTGCCAGCAGCTTATGGGGTAGCGGGGCCACAGATACGCAGTATTTT. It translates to CASSLWGSGATDTQYF.

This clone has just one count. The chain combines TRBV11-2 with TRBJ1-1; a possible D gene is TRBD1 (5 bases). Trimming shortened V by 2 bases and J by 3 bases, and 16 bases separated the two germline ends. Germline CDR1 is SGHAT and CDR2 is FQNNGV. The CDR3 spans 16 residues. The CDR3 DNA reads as TGTGCCAGCAGCTTAAGGCCAGGGAGGGACTACACTGAAGCTTTCTTT. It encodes CASSLRPGRDYTEAFF.

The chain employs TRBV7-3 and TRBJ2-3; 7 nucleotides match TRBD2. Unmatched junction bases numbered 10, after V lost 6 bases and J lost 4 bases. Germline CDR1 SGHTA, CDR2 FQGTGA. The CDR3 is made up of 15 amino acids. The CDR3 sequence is CASSDPGGEADTQYF. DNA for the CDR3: TGTGCCAGCAGTGATCCGGGGGGAGAAGCAGATACGCAGTATTTT.

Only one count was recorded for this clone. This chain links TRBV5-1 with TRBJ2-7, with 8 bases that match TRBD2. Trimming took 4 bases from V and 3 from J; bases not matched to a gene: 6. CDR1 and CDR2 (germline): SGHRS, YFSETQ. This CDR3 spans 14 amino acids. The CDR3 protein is CASSPEGTSYEQYF. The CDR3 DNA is TGCGCCAGCAGCCCCGAAGGGACTAGCTACGAGCAGTACTTC.

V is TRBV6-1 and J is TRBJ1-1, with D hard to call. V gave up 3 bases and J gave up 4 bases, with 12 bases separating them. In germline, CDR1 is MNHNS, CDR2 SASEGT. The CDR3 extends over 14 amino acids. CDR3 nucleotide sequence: TGTGCCAGCAGTGAGCAGCGAATGAGCACTGAAGCTTTCTTT. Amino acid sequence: CASSEQRMSTEAFF.

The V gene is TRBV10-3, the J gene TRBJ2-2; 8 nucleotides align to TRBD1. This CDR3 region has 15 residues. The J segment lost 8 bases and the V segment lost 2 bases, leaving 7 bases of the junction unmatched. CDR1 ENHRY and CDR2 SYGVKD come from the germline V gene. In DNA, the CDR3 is TGTGCCATCAGTGAGCACCCAGGGGGCGCGGGGGAGCTGTTTTTT. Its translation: CAISEHPGGAGELFF.

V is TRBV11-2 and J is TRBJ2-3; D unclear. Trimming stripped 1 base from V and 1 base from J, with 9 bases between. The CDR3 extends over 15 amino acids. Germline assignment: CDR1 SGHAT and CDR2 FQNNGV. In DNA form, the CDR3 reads TGTGCCAGCAGCTTAGTTCGGTATCGCACAGATACGCAGTATTTT. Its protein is CASSLVRYRTDTQYF. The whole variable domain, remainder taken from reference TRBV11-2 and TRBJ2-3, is EAGVAQSPRYKIIEKRQSVAFWCNPISGHATLYWYQQILGQGPKLLIQFQNNGVVDDSQLPKDRFSAERLKGVDSTLKIQPAKLEDSAVYLCASSLVRYRTDTQYFGPGTRLTVL.

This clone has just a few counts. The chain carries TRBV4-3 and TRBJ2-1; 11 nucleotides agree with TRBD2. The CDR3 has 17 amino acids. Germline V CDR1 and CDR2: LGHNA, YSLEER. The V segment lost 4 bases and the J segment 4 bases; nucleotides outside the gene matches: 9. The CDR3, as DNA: TGCGCCAGCAGCCGGAACCTGGGGACTAGCGGATACAATGAGCAGTTCTTC. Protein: CASSRNLGTSGYNEQFF.

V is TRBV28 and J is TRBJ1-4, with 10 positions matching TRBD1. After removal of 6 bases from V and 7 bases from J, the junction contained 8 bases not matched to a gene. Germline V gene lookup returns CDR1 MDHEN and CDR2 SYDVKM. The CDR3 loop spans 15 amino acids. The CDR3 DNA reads TGTGCCAGCAGCCCCCGACAGGGGGCGGTTGAAAAACTGTTTTTT. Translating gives CASSPRQGAVEKLFF.

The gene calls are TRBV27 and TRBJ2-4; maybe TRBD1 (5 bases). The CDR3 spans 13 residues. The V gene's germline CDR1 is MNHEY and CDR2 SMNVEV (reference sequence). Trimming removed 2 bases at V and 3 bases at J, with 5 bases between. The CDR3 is CASSLQGKNIQYF. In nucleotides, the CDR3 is TGTGCCAGCAGTTTACAGGGCAAAAACATTCAGTACTTC.

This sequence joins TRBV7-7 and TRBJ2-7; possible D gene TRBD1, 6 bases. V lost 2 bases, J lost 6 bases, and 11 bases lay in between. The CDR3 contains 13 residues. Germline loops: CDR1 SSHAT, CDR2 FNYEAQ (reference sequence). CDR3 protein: CASSLTQGAEQYF. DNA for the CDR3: TGTGCCAGCAGCTTAACACAGGGCGCCGAGCAGTACTTC.

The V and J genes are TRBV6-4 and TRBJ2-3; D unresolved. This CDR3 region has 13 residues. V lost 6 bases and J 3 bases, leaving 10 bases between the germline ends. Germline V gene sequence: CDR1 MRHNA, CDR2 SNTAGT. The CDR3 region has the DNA TGTGCCAGCAGCCTAGGAGAAACAGATACGCAGTATTTT. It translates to CASSLGETDTQYF.

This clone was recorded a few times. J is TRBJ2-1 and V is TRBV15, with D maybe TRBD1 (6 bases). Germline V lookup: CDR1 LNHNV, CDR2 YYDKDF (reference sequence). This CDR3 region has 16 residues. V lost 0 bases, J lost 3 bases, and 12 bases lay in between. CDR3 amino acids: CATSRDRDIVYNEQFF. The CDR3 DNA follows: TGTGCCACCAGCAGAGATCGGGACATAGTCTACAATGAGCAGTTCTTC. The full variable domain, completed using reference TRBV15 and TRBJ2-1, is DAMVIQNPRYQVTQFGKPVTLSCSQTLNHNVMYWYQQKSSQAPKLLFHYYDKDFNNEADTPDNFQSRRPNTSFCFLDIRSPGLGDTAMYLCATSRDRDIVYNEQFFGPGTRLTVL.